The clone carrying this T cell receptor beta chain was detected many times. The germline V gene has CDR1 SGDLS and CDR2 YYNGEE. With 3 bases clipped from V and 3 bases from J, the junction kept 4 bases outside the gene matches. CDR3 length: 14 residues. This sample is part of a study of neurological immune-mediated disorders. The authors obtained over 200 million TCR-beta sequences from 15-18 subjects per sequencing run. MiXCR was run by TCRdb on the 5' RACE reads, yielding one entry per CDR3 protein. The sample shows about 38,000 distinct CDR3 sequences, more than 9.5% of them seen only once. The time point was: technical triplicate 1.

This chain connects TRBV9 to TRBJ2-7; 9 bases are shared with TRBD1. The source material was PBMCs. The sequence was collected from a man aged 60-69 years with HTLV-1-associated myelopathy (HAM/TSP). The chain's CDR3 is CASSEGQGSYEQYF. CDR3 DNA sequence: TGTGCCAGCAGCGAGGGACAGGGTAGCTACGAGCAGTACTTC.